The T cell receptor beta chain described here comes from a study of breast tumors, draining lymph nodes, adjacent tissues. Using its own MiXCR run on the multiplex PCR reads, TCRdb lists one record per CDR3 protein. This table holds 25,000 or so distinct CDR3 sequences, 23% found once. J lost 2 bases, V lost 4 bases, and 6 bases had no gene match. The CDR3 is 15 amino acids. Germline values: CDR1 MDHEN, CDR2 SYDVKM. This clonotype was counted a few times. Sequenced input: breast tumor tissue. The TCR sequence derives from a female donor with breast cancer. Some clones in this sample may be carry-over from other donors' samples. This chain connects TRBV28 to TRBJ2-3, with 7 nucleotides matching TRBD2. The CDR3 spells CASSSSSGNTDTQYF. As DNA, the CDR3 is TGTGCCAGCAGTTCCTCTAGCGGCAACACAGATACGCAGTATTTT. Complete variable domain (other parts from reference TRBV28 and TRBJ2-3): DVKVTQSSRYLVKRTGEKVFLECVQDMDHENMFWYRQDPGLGLRLIYFSYDVKMKEKGDIPEGYSVSREKKERFSLILESASTNQTSMYLCASSSSSGNTDTQYFGPGTRLTVL.